The clone carrying this T cell receptor beta chain was recorded only once. One end of the junction varies from germline; a read error may be responsible. No cell sorting was done before RNA was extracted from the tissue. This entry belongs to a study of tumor and adjacent non-tumor tissue in lung cancer. TCRbeta libraries were built with three rounds of nested PCR, modified from ARM-PCR. TCRdb itself ran the multiplex PCR reads through MiXCR, one entry per CDR3 protein. The sample yields 60,000 to 85,000 distinct CDR3 sequences, more than 60% seen once. This CDR3 spans 15 amino acids. Germline CDR1 is MNHEY and CDR2 is SVGEGT.

The chain combines TRBV6-2 or TRBV6-3 with TRBJ1-2, with D possibly matching TRBD1 (5 bases). The sample was lung tumor tissue. The origin of this receptor is a woman in her fifties or sixties with non-small cell lung cancer. CDR3 in DNA: TGTGCCAGCTCAACTTCAAGAGGGGACGCCTATGGTTACACCTTC. Its protein product is CASSTSRGDAYGYTF.